The 25 T cell receptor beta chains presented below share a single source sample, sequenced in a study of neurological immune-mediated disorders (dated by TCRdb to 2018 to 2020). The library came from 5' RACE. Sequencing used an Illumina HiSeq 2500. Using fastp trimming at Q25 and MiXCR clonotype assembly, TCRdb reanalyzed the public sequencing data and kept in-frame beta chains. Rows are combined by CDR3 protein, so each entry shows the most common genes and DNA. The sample table lists about 50,000 distinct CDR3 sequences, 16% of them with a count of one. The ten largest clones capture roughly 4.5% of the sample. The sample taken for sequencing was PBMCs. All receptors derive from a man aged 60-69 years in good health.

The rearrangement uses TRBV7-2 and TRBJ1-1; D may be TRBD1 (6 bases). The CDR3 extends over 15 amino acids. The ends were cut back, 7 bases at V and 2 bases at J, with 17 bases in the middle. Germline V gives CDR1 SGHTA, CDR2 FQGNSA. This CDR3 is CASNLGGHINTEAFF. CDR3 DNA sequence: TGTGCCAGCAATTTAGGGGGGCATATCAACACTGAAGCTTTCTTT.

In this sample, this clonotype turned up many times. The chain uses TRBV10-3 and TRBJ2-2, with 7 bases identical to TRBD2. The V segment lost 10 bases and the J segment 6 bases; nucleotides outside the gene matches: 5. Germline lookup yields CDR1 ENHRY and CDR2 SYGVKD. This CDR3 comprises 12 residues. CDR3 coding DNA: TGTGCCACCGGACTAGGGTCCGGGGAGCTGTTTTTT. It encodes CATGLGSGELFF.

This clonotype was counted ten times or more. The V call is TRBV20-1, the J call TRBJ2-1; D is undetermined. Germline-derived CDR1 and CDR2 are DFQATT and SNEGSKA (reference sequence). V lost 3 bases, J lost 2 bases, and 11 bases lay in between. This CDR3 comprises 14 residues. In DNA form, the CDR3 reads TGCAGTGCTAGCCCCGCACCTACCTACAATGAGCAGTTCTTC. Protein sequence: CSASPAPTYNEQFF.

This clonotype occurred many times. The genes are TRBV5-1 and TRBJ2-7; D gene ambiguous. CDR3 length: 13 amino acids. V was pared by 7 bases and J by 2 bases, with 13 bases between. Per the germline V gene, CDR1 is SGHRS and CDR2 is YFSETQ. The CDR3 nucleotides read TGCGCCAGCGGGAAGGGCCCACCCTACGAGCAGTACTTC. It specifies CASGKGPPYEQYF.

This clonotype was picked up many times. The chain carries TRBV29-1 and TRBJ2-7, with D tentatively TRBD2 (5 bases). Deletions cut 6 bases from V and 6 bases from J, with 15 bases between. The germline V gene has CDR1 SQVTM and CDR2 ANQGSEA. This CDR3 is 12 amino acids long. The CDR3 spells CSVALVASEQYF. The CDR3 coding sequence is TGCAGCGTGGCACTAGTGGCTAGCGAGCAGTACTTC.

At least ten counts were recorded for this clonotype. The chain carries TRBV7-3 and TRBJ1-4; maybe TRBD1 (5 bases). The CDR3 has 13 residues. V dropped 5 bases and J dropped 7 bases, with 11 bases sitting between them. Germline CDR1 SGHTA, CDR2 FQGTGA. In DNA form, the CDR3 reads TGTGCCAGCAGCCGAAACACAGGTGAAAAACTGTTTTTT. Protein sequence: CASSRNTGEKLFF.

This sequence joins TRBV6-6 and TRBJ1-1, with TRBD1 as a possible D gene (5 bases). Germline lookup yields CDR1 MNHNY and CDR2 SVGAGI (reference sequence). The CDR3 covers 17 residues. Trimming shortened V by 2 bases and J by 3 bases, and 19 bases separated the two germline ends. CDR3 amino acids: CASSYPLGAGGYTEAFF. The DNA of the CDR3 is TGTGCCAGCAGTTACCCTCTCGGGGCGGGGGGATACACTGAAGCTTTCTTT.

This clonotype was counted ten times or more. J is TRBJ2-7 and V is TRBV6-1; tentatively, D is TRBD1 (6 bases). V lost 2 bases, J lost 2 bases, and 10 bases lay in between. This CDR3 spans 14 amino acids. In germline, CDR1 is MNHNS, CDR2 SASEGT. Here the CDR3 reads CASSEFWGPYEQYF. CDR3 nucleotides: TGTGCCAGCAGTGAATTCTGGGGGCCCTACGAGCAGTACTTC.

This clonotype was seen many times. The genes are TRBV14 and TRBJ2-2; TRBD1 or TRBD2 may be the D gene (5 bases each). This CDR3 contains 16 residues. V shed 3 bases and J shed 1 base, with 12 bases lying between them. The V gene's germline CDR1 is SGHDN and CDR2 FVKESK. In DNA, the CDR3 is TGTGCCAGCAGCCAGGGGACCCCTCGGAACACCGGGGAGCTGTTTTTT. Amino acid sequence: CASSQGTPRNTGELFF. Based on the CDR3 plus reference TRBV14 and TRBJ2-2, the full variable domain is EAGVTQFPSHSVIEKGQTVTLRCDPISGHDNLYWYRRVMGKEIKFLLHFVKESKQDESGMPNNRFLAERTGGTYSTLKVQPAELEDSGVYFCASSQGTPRNTGELFFGEGSRLTVL.

This clonotype has a count of ten or more. The rearrangement links TRBV20-1 to TRBJ2-1, with 10 bases matching TRBD2. Trimming took 1 base from V and 4 from J; bases not matched to a gene: 4. Germline assignment: CDR1 DFQATT and CDR2 SNEGSKA (reference sequence). The CDR3 runs 15 residues. The CDR3 bases are TGCAGTGCTAGAGGTTCTAGCGGGAGTTACAATGAGCAGTTCTTC. Translating it yields CSARGSSGSYNEQFF.

This clonotype was recorded at least ten times. The chain recombines TRBV6-2 or TRBV6-3 with TRBJ1-5; no clear D. The CDR3 contains 14 residues. Looked up from germline, CDR1 is MNHEY and CDR2 is SVGEGT. Trimming took off 0 bases at V and 7 bases at J, with 10 bases between the two ends. CDR3 nucleotides: TGTGCCAGCAGTTACTCGAGGACCTCCCAGCCCCAGCATTTT. It translates to CASSYSRTSQPQHF.

Many counts were recorded for this clonotype. The chain is built from TRBV5-1 and TRBJ2-5; 8 nucleotides agree with TRBD1. CDR1 and CDR2 (germline): SGHRS, YFSETQ. Trimming removed 5 bases from V and 0 bases from J; junction bases left unmatched: 15. This CDR3 contains 18 residues. CDR3 sequence (DNA): TGCGCCAGCAGTTACACAACCAGGGGGCCAGGGAACCAAGAGACCCAGTACTTC. Translating gives CASSYTTRGPGNQETQYF.

A few counts support this clonotype. The chain joins TRBV7-9 to TRBJ2-3; no clear D gene. CDR1 SEHNR and CDR2 FQNEAQ come from the germline V gene (reference sequence). The ends were cut back, 7 bases at V and 4 bases at J, with 3 bases in the middle. This CDR3 contains 10 residues. DNA of the CDR3: TGTGCCAGCAAAGCAGATACGCAGTATTTT. This sequence encodes CASKADTQYF.

This clonotype has at least ten counts. The rearrangement joins TRBV29-1 to TRBJ2-7, with D unclear. The CDR3 length is 12 residues. Trimming left V 3 bases short and J 3 bases short, with 9 bases between. Per the germline V gene, CDR1 is SQVTM and CDR2 is ANQGSEA. In nucleotides, the CDR3 is TGCAGCGTTGATGAGCTGGTCTACGAGCAGTACTTC. It specifies CSVDELVYEQYF.

This clonotype was counted many times. J is TRBJ2-2 and V is TRBV20-1; D ambiguous. This CDR3 is built from 12 residues. Per the germline V gene, CDR1 is DFQATT and CDR2 is SNEGSKA (reference sequence). V was cut by 2 bases and J by 3 bases, with 4 bases left in between. The CDR3 DNA sequence: TGCAGTGCTAGAAAGGACACCGGGGAGCTGTTTTTT. Its translation: CSARKDTGELFF.

The CDR3 spells CSVRQGFDSNQPQHF. The CDR3 DNA reads as TGCAGCGTTCGACAGGGATTCGATAGCAATCAGCCCCAGCATTTT. The chain uses TRBV29-1 and TRBJ1-5, with 7 bases fitting TRBD1. The germline V gene encodes CDR1 SQVTM and CDR2 ANQGSEA. CDR3 size: 15 residues. V dropped 5 bases and J dropped 0; count of bases not matched to a gene: 7.

The sample holds many counts of this clonotype. The chain uses TRBV6-6 and TRBJ1-1; unclear D gene. The germline V and J ends were trimmed by 7 bases and 13 bases, with 13 bases remaining between them. CDR3 length: 10 amino acids. Germline-derived CDR1 and CDR2 are MNHNY and SVGAGI (reference sequence). The CDR3 coding sequence is TGTGCCAGCACGGGATCGAGAGGTTTCTTT. This gives the protein CASTGSRGFF.

This clonotype was observed many times. The J gene is TRBJ1-4, the V gene TRBV9; D not certain. The CDR3 length is 14 residues. Germline V gene sequence: CDR1 SGDLS, CDR2 YYNGEE. The V gene lost 0 bases and the J gene lost 7 bases, with 10 bases spanning the gap. The CDR3: CASSVDGVREKLFF. Here the CDR3 DNA reads TGTGCCAGCAGCGTAGACGGGGTCCGTGAAAAACTGTTTTTT.

This clonotype was counted at least ten times. This chain links TRBV4-3 with TRBJ1-5; the D is unclear. The germline V and J ends were trimmed by 0 bases and 9 bases, with 12 bases remaining between them. Germline V gives CDR1 LGHNA, CDR2 YSLEER. The CDR3 contains 14 residues. The CDR3 sequence is CASSQDHGERPQHF. CDR3 bases: TGCGCCAGCAGCCAAGATCACGGGGAAAGGCCCCAGCATTTT.

There are many counts of this clonotype. The V call is TRBV12-3 or TRBV12-4, the J call TRBJ1-3; the match to TRBD1 covers 9 bases. The junction had 6 bases not matched to a gene; V was cut back by 6 bases and J by 3 bases. The CDR3 loop spans 15 amino acids. CDR3 nucleotide sequence: TGTGCCAGCAGCCCCGGGACAGGGAGTGGAAACACCATATATTTT. This sequence encodes CASSPGTGSGNTIYF.

Many counts were recorded for this clonotype. The rearrangement links TRBV5-6 to TRBJ1-2; 10 bases agree with TRBD1. Germline assignment: CDR1 SGHDT and CDR2 YYEEEE. The trim removed 3 bases at V and 8 bases at J, leaving 7 bases unmatched. The CDR3 has 14 amino acids. The CDR3 spells CASSYGTGAGGYTF. For the CDR3, the DNA is TGTGCCAGCAGCTACGGGACAGGGGCCGGAGGCTACACCTTC.

This clonotype was counted at least ten times. The chain uses TRBV12-3 or TRBV12-4 and TRBJ2-5; D possibly uses TRBD1 or TRBD2 (5 bases each). V lost 4 bases to trimming and J lost 4 bases, with 19 bases between them. CDR3 length: 16 residues. This CDR3 is CASSSRDRWAPETQYF. CDR3 DNA: TGTGCCAGCAGTTCCCGGGACCGGTGGGCTCCAGAGACCCAGTACTTC.

The chain carries TRBV11-2 and TRBJ2-1; 10 positions match TRBD2. V lost 5 bases to trimming and J lost 4 bases; unmatched junction nucleotides: 8. This CDR3 has 16 amino acids. Per germline, CDR1 SGHAT and CDR2 FQNNGV. DNA for the CDR3: TGTGCCAGCAGCCCCCGACTAGCGGGTTTATACAATGAGCAGTTCTTC. This translates into CASSPRLAGLYNEQFF. The complete variable domain, with remaining parts taken from reference TRBV11-2 and TRBJ2-1, reads EAGVAQSPRYKIIEKRQSVAFWCNPISGHATLYWYQQILGQGPKLLIQFQNNGVVDDSQLPKDRFSAERLKGVDSTLKIQPAKLEDSAVYLCASSPRLAGLYNEQFFGPGTRLTVL.

On this clonotype: A read error may be the cause here, since a much bigger clone is one base away. V and J are TRBV27 and TRBJ1-2, with 8 bases matching TRBD1. Germline V CDR1 and CDR2: MNHEY, SMNVEV (reference sequence). The ends lost 6 bases at V and 0 bases at J; junction bases unmatched: 6. The CDR3 covers 15 residues. In DNA, the CDR3 is TGTGCCAGCAGCCTCAGGACAGGGACTAACTATGGCTACACCTTC. Residues: CASSLRTGTNYGYTF.

In its sample, this clonotype was seen many times. This chain joins TRBV12-3 or TRBV12-4 and TRBJ1-1, with TRBD1 matching 8 bases. The CDR3 sequence is 13 residues long. Unmatched junction bases numbered 9, after V lost 10 bases and J lost 5 bases. CDR3 loop: CATRGRGHTEAFF. The CDR3 region has the DNA TGTGCCACACGGGGCAGGGGGCATACTGAAGCTTTCTTT.